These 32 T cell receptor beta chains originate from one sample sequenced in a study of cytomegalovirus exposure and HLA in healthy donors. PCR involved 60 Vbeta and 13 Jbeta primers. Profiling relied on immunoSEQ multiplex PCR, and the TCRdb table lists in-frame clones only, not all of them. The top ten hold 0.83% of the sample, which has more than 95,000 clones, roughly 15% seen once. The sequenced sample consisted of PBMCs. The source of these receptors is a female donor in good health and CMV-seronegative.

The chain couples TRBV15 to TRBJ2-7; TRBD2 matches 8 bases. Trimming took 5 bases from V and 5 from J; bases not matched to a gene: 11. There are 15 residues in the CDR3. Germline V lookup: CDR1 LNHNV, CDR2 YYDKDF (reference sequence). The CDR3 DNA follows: TGTGCCACCAGCGTGCGGAGCGGGGGAACCCACGAGCAGTACTTC. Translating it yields CATSVRSGGTHEQYF.

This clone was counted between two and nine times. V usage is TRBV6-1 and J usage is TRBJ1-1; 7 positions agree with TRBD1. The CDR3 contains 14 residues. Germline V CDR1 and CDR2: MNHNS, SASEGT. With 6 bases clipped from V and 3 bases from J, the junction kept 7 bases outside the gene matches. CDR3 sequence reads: CASSHDREDTEAFF. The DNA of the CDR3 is TGTGCCAGCAGCCATGACAGGGAGGACACTGAAGCTTTCTTT.

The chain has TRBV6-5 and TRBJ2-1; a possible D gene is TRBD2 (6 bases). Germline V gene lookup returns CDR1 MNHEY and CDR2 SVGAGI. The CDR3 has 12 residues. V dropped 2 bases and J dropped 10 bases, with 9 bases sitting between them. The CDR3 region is CASSYDRGEQFF. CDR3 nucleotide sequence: TGTGCCAGCAGTTACGATCGGGGGGAGCAGTTCTTC.

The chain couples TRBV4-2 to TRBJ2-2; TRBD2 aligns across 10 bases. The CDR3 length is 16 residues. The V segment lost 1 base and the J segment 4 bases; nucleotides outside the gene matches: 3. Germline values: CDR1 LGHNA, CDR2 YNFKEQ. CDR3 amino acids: CASSQASGSGTGELFF. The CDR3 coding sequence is TGTGCCAGCAGCCAAGCTAGCGGGAGTGGCACCGGGGAGCTGTTTTTT.

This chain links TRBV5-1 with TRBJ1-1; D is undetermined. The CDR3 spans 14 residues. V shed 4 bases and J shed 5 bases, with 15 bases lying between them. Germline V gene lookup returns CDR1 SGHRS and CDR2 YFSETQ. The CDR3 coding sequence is TGCGCCAGCAGCCTTGACGGGAGCAGGACTGAAGCTTTCTTT. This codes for CASSLDGSRTEAFF.

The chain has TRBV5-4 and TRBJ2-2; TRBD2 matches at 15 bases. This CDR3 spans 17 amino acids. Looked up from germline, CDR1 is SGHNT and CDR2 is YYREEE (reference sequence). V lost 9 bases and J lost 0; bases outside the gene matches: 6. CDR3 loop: CAIRTSGRGANTGELFF. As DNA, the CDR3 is TGTGCCATCCGGACTAGCGGGAGGGGGGCGAACACCGGGGAGCTGTTTTTT. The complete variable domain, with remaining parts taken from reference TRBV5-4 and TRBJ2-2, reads ETGVTQSPTHLIKTRGQQVTLRCSSQSGHNTVSWYQQALGQGPQFIFQYYREEENGRGNFPPRFSGLQFPNYSSELNVNALELDDSALYLCAIRTSGRGANTGELFFGEGSRLTVL.

CDR3: CASSLVSDTQYF. The DNA for the CDR3 is TGTGCCAGCAGCTTGGTATCAGATACGCAGTATTTT. The rearrangement joins TRBV5-6 to TRBJ2-3, with D unclear. Germline loops: CDR1 SGHDT, CDR2 YYEEEE. V gave up 0 bases and J gave up 4 bases, with 3 bases separating them. This CDR3 is 12 amino acids long.

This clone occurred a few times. In nucleotides, the CDR3 is TGTGCCAGCAGCTTCTCGGGACAGGGGTCCTACGAGCAGTACTTC. Translated: CASSFSGQGSYEQYF. The chain employs TRBV5-6 and TRBJ2-7, with 10 bases fitting TRBD1. CDR1 SGHDT and CDR2 YYEEEE come from the germline V gene. This CDR3 is 15 amino acids long. The V gene end was trimmed by 2 bases and the J gene end by 1 base; junction bases not matched to a gene: 3.

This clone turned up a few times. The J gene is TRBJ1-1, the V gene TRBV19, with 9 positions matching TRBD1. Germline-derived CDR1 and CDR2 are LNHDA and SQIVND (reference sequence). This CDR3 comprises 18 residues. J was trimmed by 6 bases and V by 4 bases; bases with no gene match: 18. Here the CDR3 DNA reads TGTGCCAGTAGTACTTACAGGGGGCGAACGGGAACGGGCGCTGAAGCTTTCTTT. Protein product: CASSTYRGRTGTGAEAFF.

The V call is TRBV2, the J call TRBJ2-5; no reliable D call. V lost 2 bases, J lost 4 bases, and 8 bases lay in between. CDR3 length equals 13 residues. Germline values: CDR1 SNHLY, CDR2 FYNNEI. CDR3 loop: CASSESRIETQYF. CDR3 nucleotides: TGTGCCAGCAGTGAAAGTAGAATAGAGACCCAGTACTTC.

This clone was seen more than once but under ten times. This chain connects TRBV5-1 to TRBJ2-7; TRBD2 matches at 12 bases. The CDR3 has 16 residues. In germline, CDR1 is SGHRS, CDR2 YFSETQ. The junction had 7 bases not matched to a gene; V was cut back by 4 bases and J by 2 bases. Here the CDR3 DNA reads TGCGCCAGCAGCCGCCCTGCTAGCGGGAGGGCCTACGAGCAGTACTTC. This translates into CASSRPASGRAYEQYF.

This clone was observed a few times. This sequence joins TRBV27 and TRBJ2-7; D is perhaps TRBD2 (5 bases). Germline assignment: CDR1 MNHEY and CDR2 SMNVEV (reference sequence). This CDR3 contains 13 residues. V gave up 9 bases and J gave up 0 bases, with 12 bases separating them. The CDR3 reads CASGLAYSYEQYF. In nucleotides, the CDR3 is TGTGCCAGTGGGCTAGCCTACTCCTACGAGCAGTACTTC.

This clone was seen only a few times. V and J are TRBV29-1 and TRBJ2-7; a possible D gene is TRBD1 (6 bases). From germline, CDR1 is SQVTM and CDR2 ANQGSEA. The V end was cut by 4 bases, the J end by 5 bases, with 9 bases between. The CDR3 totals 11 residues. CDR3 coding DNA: TGCAGCGTTGGACAGGTGGACGAGCAGTACTTC. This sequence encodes CSVGQVDEQYF.

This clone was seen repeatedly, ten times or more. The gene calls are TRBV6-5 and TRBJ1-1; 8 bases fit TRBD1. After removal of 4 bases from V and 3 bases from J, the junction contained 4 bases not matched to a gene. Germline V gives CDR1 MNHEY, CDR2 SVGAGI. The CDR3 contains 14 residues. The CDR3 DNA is TGTGCCAGCAGTTGGACAGGGAGGGACACTGAAGCTTTCTTT. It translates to CASSWTGRDTEAFF.

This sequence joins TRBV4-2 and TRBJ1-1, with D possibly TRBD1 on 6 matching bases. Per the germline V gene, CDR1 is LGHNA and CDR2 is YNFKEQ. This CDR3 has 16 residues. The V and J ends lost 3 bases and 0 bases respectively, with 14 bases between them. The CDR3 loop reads CASSQGHAGMNTEAFF. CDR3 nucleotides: TGTGCCAGCAGCCAGGGACATGCCGGCATGAACACTGAAGCTTTCTTT.

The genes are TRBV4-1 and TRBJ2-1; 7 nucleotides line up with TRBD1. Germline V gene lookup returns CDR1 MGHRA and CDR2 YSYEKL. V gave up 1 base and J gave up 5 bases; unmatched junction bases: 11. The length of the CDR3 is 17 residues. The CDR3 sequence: CASSQADSGQPHNEQFF. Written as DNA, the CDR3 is TGCGCCAGCAGCCAAGCCGACTCGGGACAGCCACACAATGAGCAGTTCTTC.

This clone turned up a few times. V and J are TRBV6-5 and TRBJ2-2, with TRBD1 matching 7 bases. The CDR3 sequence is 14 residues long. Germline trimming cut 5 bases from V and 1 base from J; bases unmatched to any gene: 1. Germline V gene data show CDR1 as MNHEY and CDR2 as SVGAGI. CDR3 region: CASSHRGNTGELFF. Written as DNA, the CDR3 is TGTGCCAGCAGTCACAGGGGGAACACCGGGGAGCTGTTTTTT.

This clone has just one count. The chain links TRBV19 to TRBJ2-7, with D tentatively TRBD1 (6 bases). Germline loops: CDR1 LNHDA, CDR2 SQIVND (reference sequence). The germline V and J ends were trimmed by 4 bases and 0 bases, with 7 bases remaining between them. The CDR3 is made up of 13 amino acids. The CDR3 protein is CASSTGHSYEQYF. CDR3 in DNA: TGTGCCAGTAGTACGGGACACTCCTACGAGCAGTACTTC. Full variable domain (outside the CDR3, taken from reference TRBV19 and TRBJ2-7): DGGITQSPKYLFRKEGQNVTLSCEQNLNHDAMYWYRQDPGQGLRLIYYSQIVNDFQKGDIAEGYSVSREKKESFPLTVTSAQKNPTAFYLCASSTGHSYEQYFGPGTRLTVT.

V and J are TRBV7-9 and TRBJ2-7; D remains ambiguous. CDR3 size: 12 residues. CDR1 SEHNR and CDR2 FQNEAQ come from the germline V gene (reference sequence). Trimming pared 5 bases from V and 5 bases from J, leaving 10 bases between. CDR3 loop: CASSARRNEQYF. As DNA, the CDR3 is TGTGCCAGCAGCGCTAGACGGAACGAGCAGTACTTC.

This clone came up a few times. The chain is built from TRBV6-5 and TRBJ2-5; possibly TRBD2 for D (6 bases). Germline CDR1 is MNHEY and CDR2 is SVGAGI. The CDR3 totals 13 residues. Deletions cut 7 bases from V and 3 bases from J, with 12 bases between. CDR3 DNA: TGTGCCAGCAAGGAGGGCTGGAAAGAGACCCAGTACTTC. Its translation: CASKEGWKETQYF.

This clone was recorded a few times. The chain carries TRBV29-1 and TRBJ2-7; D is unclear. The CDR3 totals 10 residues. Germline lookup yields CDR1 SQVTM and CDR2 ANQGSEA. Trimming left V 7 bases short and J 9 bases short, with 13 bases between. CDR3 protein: CSGLGVVQYF. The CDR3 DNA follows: TGCAGCGGTCTGGGCGTGGTGCAGTACTTC.

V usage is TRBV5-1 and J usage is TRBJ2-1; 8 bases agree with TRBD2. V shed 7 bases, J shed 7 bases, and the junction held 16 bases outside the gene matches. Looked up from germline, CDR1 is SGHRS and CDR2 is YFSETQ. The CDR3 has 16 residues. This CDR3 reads CASLPPGLAGFNEQFF. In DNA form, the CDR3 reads TGCGCCAGCCTACCCCCCGGGTTAGCGGGATTTAATGAGCAGTTCTTC. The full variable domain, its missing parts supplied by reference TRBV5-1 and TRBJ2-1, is KAGVTQTPRYLIKTRGQQVTLSCSPISGHRSVSWYQQTPGQGLQFLFEYFSETQRNKGNFPGRFSGRQFSNSRSEMNVSTLELGDSALYLCASLPPGLAGFNEQFFGPGTRLTVL.

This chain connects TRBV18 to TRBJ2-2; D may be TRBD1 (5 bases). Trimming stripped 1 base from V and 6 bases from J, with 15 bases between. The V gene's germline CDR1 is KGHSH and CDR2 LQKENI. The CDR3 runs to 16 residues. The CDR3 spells CASSPQPGLIPGELFF. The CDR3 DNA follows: TGTGCCAGCTCACCACAGCCAGGGTTGATTCCCGGGGAGCTGTTTTTT.

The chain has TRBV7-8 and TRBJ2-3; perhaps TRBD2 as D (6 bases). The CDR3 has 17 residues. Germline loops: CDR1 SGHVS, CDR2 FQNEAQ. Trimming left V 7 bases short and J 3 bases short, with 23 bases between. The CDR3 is CASTLAPGVYGTDTQYF. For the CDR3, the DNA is TGTGCCAGCACCCTGGCCCCGGGAGTTTATGGGACAGATACGCAGTATTTT.

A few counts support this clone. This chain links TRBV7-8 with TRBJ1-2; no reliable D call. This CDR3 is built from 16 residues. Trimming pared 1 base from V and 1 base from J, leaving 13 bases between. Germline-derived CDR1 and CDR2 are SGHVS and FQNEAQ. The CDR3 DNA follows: TGTGCCAGCAGCTTAGTGCGGGCCTTAAATAACTATGGCTACACCTTC. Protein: CASSLVRALNNYGYTF.

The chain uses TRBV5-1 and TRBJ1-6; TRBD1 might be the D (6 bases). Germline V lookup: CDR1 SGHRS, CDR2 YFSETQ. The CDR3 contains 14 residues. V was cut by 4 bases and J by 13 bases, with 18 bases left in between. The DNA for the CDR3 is TGCGCCAGCAGCCTGCGCGAGGGGGGGAACCCCCTCCACTTT. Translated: CASSLREGGNPLHF. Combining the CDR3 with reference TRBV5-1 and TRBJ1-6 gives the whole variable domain KAGVTQTPRYLIKTRGQQVTLSCSPISGHRSVSWYQQTPGQGLQFLFEYFSETQRNKGNFPGRFSGRQFSNSRSEMNVSTLELGDSALYLCASSLREGGNPLHFGNGTRLTVT.

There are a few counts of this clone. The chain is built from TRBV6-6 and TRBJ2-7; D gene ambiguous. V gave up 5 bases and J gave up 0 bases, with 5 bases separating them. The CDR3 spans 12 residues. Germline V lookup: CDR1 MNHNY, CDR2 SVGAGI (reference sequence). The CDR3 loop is CASSPRSYEQYF. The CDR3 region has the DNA TGTGCCAGCAGTCCCCGCTCCTACGAGCAGTACTTC.

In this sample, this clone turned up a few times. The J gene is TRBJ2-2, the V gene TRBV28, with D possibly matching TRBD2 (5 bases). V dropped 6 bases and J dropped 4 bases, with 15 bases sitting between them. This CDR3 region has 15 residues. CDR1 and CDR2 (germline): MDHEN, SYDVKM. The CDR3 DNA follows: TGTGCCAGCAGCCCGCCTCGGGGTAGCACCGGGGAGCTGTTTTTT. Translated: CASSPPRGSTGELFF.

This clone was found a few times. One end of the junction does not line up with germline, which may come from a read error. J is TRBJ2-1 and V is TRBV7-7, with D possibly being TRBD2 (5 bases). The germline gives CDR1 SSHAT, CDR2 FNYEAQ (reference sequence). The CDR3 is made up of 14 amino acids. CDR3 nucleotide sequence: TGTGCTAGCAGCTCTAGCCTCCGGGATGGAGAGCAGTTCTTC. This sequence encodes CASSSSLRDGEQFF.

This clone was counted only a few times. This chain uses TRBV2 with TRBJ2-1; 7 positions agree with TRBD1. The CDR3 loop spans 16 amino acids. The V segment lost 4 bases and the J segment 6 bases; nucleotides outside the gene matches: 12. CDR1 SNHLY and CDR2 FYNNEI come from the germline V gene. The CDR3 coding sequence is TGTGCCAGCAGTGGAGCTTGGGACAGTATTGGCAATGAGCAGTTCTTC. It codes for CASSGAWDSIGNEQFF.

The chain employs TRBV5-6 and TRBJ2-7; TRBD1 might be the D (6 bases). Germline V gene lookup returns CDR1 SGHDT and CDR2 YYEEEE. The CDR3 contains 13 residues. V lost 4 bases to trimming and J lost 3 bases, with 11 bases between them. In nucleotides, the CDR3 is TGTGCCAGCAGCACGAGGACAGTCTACGAGCAGTACTTC. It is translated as CASSTRTVYEQYF.

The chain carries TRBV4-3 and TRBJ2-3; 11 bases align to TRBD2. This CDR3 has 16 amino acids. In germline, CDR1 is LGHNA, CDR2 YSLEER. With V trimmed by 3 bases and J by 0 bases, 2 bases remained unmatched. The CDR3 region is CASSQTSGASTDTQYF. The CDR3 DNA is TGCGCCAGCAGCCAGACTAGCGGGGCTAGCACAGATACGCAGTATTTT.